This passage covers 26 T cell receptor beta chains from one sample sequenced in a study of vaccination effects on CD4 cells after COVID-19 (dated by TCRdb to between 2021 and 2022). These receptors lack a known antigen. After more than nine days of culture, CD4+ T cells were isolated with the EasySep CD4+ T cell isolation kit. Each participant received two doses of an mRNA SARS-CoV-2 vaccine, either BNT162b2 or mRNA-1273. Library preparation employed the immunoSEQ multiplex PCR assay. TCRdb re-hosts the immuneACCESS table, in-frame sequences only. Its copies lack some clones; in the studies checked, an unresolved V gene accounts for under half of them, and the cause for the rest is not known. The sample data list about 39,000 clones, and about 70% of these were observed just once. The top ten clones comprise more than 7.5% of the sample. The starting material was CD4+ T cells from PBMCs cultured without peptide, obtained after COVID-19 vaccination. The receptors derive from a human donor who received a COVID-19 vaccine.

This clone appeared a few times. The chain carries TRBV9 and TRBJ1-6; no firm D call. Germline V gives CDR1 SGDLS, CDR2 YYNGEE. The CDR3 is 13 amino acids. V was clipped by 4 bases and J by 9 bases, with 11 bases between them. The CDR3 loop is CASSPDPSSPLHF. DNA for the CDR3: TGTGCCAGCAGCCCGGACCCTAGTTCACCCCTCCACTTT. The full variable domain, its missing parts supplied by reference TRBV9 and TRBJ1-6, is DSGVTQTPKHLITATGQRVTLRCSPRSGDLSVYWYQQSLDQGLQFLIQYYNGEERAKGNILERFSAQQFPDLHSELNLSSLELGDSALYFCASSPDPSSPLHFGNGTRLTVT.

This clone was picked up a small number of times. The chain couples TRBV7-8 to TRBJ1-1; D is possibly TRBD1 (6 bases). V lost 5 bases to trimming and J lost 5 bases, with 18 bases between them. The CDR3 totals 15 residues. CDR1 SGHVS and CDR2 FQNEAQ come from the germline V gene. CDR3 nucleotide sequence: TGTGCCAGCAGCGCTATGACAGGATGGGGGACTGAAGCTTTCTTT. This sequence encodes CASSAMTGWGTEAFF.

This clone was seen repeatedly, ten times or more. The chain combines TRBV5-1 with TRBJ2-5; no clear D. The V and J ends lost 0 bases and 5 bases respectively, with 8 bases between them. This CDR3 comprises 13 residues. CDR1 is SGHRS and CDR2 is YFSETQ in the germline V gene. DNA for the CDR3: TGCGCCAGCAGCTTGGCTGCTTTCGAGACCCAGTACTTC. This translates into CASSLAAFETQYF.

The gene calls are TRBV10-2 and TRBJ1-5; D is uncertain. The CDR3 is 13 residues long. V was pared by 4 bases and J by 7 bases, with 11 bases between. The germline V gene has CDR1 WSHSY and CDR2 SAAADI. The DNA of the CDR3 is TGCGCCAGCAGTGCGGGAGTAGAGCAGCCCCAGCATTTT. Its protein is CASSAGVEQPQHF.

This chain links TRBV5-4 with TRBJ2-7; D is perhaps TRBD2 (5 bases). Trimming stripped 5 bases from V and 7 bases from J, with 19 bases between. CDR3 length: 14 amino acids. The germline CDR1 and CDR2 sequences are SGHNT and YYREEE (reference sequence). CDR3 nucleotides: TGTGCCAGCAGACCCGATCTAGAACCGGGGGAGCAGTACTTC. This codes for CASRPDLEPGEQYF.

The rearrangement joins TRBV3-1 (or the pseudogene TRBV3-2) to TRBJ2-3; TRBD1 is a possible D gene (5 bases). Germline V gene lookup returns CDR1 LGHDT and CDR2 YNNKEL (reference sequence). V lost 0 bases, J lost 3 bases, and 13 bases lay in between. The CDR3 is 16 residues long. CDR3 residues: CASSQEFGQGTDTQYF. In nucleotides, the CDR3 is TGTGCCAGCAGCCAAGAGTTTGGGCAGGGTACAGATACGCAGTATTTT.

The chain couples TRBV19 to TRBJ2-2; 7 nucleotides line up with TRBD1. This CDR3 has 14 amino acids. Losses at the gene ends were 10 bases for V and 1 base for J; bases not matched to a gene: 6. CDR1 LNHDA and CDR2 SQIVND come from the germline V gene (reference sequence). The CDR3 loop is CAIRQGLNTGELFF. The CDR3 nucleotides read TGTGCCATAAGACAGGGTTTGAACACCGGGGAGCTGTTTTTT.

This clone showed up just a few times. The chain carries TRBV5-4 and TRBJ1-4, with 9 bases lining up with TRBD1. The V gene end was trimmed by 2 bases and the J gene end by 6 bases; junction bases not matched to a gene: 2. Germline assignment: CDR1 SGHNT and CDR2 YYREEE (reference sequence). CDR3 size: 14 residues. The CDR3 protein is CASSLQGADEKLFF. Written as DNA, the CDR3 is TGTGCCAGCAGCTTACAGGGGGCAGATGAAAAACTGTTTTTT.

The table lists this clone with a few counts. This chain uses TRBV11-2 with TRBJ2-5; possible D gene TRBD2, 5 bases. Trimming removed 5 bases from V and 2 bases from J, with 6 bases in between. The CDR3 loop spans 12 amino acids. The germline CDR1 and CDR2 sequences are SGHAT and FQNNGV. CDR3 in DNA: TGTGCCAGCAGCCGCGGGCAAGAGACCCAGTACTTC. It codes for CASSRGQETQYF.

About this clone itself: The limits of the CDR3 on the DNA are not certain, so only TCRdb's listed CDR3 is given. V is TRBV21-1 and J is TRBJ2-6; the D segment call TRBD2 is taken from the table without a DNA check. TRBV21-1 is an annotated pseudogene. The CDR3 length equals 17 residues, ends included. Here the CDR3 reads CASSKVGGGSGANVLTF.

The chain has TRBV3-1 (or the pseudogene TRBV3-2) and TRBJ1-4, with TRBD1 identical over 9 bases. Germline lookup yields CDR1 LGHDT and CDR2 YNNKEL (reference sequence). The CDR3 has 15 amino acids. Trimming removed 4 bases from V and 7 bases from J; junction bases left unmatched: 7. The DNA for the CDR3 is TGTGCCAGCAGCCTCTCCGGGACAGGGCCTGAAAAACTGTTTTTT. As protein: CASSLSGTGPEKLFF.

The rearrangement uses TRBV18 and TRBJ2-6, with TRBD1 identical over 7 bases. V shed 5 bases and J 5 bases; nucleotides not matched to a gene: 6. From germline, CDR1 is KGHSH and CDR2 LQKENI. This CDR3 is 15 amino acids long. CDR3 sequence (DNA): TGTGCCAGCTCAATGGGACAGCAAAGGGCCAACGTCCTGACTTTC. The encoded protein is CASSMGQQRANVLTF.

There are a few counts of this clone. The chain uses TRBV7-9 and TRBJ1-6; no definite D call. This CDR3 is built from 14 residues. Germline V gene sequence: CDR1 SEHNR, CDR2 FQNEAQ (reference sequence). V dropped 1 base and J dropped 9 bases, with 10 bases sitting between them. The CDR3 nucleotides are TGTGCCAGCAGCTTAGTTAGTACGGGTTCACCCCTCCACTTT. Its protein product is CASSLVSTGSPLHF.

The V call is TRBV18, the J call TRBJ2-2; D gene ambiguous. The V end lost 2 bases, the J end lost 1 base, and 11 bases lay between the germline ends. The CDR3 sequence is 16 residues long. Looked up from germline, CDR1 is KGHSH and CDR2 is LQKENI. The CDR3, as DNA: TGTGCCAGCTCACCAGGCGGTACCATGAACACCGGGGAGCTGTTTTTT. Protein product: CASSPGGTMNTGELFF.

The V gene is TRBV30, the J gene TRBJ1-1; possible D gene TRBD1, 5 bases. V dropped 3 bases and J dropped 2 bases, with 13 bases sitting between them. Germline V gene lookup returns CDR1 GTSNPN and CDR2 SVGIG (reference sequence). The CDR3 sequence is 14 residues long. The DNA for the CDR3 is TGTGCCTGGAGGGGGCTATTAGTCAACACTGAAGCTTTCTTT. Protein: CAWRGLLVNTEAFF.

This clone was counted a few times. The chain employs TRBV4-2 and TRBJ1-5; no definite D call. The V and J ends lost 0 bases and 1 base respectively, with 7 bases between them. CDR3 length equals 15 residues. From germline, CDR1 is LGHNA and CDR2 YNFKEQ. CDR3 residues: CASSQDQVSNQPQHF. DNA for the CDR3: TGTGCCAGCAGCCAAGATCAGGTGAGCAATCAGCCCCAGCATTTT.

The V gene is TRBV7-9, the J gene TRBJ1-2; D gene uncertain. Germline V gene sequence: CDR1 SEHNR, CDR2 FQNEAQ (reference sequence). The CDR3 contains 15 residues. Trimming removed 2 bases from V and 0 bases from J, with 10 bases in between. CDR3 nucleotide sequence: TGTGCCAGCAGCTTAAGGGCAGTAGCTAACTATGGCTACACCTTC. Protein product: CASSLRAVANYGYTF.

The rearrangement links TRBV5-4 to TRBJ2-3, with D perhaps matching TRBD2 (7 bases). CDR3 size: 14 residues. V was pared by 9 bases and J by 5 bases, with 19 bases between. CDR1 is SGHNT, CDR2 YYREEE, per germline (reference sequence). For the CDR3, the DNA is TGTGCCATTAGTGCGGGGGCCGGGCGAGATACGCAGTATTTT. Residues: CAISAGAGRDTQYF. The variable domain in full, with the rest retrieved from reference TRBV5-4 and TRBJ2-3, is ETGVTQSPTHLIKTRGQQVTLRCSSQSGHNTVSWYQQALGQGPQFIFQYYREEENGRGNFPPRFSGLQFPNYSSELNVNALELDDSALYLCAISAGAGRDTQYFGPGTRLTVL.

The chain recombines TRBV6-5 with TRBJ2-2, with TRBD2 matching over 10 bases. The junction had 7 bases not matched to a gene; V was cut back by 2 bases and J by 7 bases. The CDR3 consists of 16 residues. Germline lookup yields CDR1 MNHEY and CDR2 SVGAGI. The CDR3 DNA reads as TGTGCCAGCAGTTACCGACCTAGCGGGAGTGGCGGGGAGCTGTTTTTT. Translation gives CASSYRPSGSGGELFF.

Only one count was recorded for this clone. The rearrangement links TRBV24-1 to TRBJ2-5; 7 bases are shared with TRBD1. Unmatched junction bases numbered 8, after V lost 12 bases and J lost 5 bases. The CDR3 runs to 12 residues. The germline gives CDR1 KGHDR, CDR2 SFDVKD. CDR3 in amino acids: CAAQGVGETQYF. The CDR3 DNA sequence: TGTGCCGCCCAGGGGGTCGGGGAGACCCAGTACTTC.

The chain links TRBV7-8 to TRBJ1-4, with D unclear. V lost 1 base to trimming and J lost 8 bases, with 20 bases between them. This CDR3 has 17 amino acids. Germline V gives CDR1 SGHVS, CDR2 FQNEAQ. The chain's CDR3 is CASSLVRQKAGGEKLFF. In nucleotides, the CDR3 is TGTGCCAGCAGCTTAGTCCGGCAGAAGGCCGGAGGGGAAAAACTGTTTTTT. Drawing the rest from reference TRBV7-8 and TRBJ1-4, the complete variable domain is GAGVSQSPRYKVAKRGQDVALRCDPISGHVSLFWYQQALGQGPEFLTYFQNEAQLDKSGLPSDRFFAERPEGSVSTLKIQRTQQEDSAVYLCASSLVRQKAGGEKLFFGSGTQLSVL.

The CDR3 DNA follows: TGTGCCAGCTCACCATCGACAGGGACTGGGGCCAACGTCCTGACTTTC. Translated, it gives CASSPSTGTGANVLTF. This sequence joins TRBV18 and TRBJ2-6, with TRBD1 matching over 7 bases. The CDR3 spans 16 residues. Losses at the gene ends were 2 bases for V and 2 bases for J; bases not matched to a gene: 3. Per the germline V gene, CDR1 is KGHSH and CDR2 is LQKENI.

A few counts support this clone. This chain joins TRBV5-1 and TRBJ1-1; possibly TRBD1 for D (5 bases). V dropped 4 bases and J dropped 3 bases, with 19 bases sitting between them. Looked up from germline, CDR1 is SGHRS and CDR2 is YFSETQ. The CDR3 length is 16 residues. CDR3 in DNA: TGCGCCAGCAGCCCGGGTCGCGCCTTAGGGGACACTGAAGCTTTCTTT. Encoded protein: CASSPGRALGDTEAFF.

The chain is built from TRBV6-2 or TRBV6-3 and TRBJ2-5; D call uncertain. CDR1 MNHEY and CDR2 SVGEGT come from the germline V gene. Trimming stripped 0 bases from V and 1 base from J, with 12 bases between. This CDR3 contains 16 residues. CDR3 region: CASSYSNLIGQETQYF. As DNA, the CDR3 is TGTGCCAGCAGTTACTCGAATCTGATCGGCCAAGAGACCCAGTACTTC.

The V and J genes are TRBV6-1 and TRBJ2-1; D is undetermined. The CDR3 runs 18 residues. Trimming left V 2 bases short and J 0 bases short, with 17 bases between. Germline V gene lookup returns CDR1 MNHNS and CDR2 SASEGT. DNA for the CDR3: TGTGCCAGCAGTGAAAGGGTCGTCTTGCAGGTCTCCTACAATGAGCAGTTCTTC. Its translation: CASSERVVLQVSYNEQFF.

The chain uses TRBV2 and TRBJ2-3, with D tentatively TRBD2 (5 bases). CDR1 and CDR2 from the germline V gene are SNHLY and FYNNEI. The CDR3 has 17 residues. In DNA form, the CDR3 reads TGTGCAATCAACCCAGCGGAAGAGGGAGCTAGCACAGATACGCAGTATTTT. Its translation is CAINPAEEGASTDTQYF. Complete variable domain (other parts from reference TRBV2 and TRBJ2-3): EPEVTQTPSHQVTQMGQEVILRCVPISNHLYFYWYRQILGQKVEFLVSFYNNEISEKSEIFDDQFSVERPDGSNFTLKIRSTKLEDSAMYFCAINPAEEGASTDTQYFGPGTRLTVL.